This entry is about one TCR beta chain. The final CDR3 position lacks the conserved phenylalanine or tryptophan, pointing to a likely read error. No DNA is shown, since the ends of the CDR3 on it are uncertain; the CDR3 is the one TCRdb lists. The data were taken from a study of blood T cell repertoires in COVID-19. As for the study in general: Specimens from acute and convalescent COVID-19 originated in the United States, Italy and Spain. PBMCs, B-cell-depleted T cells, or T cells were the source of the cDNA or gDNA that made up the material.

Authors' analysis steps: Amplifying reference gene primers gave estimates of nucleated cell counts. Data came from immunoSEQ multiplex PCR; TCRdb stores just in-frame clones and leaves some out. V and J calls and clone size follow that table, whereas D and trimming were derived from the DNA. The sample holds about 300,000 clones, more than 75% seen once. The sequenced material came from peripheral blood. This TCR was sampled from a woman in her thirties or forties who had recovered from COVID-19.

The CDR3 protein is CARSLGTGV. The chain employs TRBV5-3 and TRBJ1-2. TRBV5-3 is designated an ORF whose function remains uncertain. Termini included, the CDR3 measures 9 amino acids.